This TCR beta chain stems from a study of T cells in Graves' hyperthyroidism and ophthalmopathy. Authors of the study amplified TCR beta CDR3 regions from RNA transcripts. The study used the HTBI primer set for a first-round RT-PCR of the TCR CDR3. One entry per CDR3 protein, called by TCRdb with MiXCR from the multiplex PCR reads. The sample holds a few hundred thousand distinct CDR3 sequences, roughly 15% seen once. Looked up from germline, CDR1 is DFQATT and CDR2 is SNEGSKA (reference sequence). CDR3 length: 15 residues. V was clipped by 6 bases and J by 3 bases, with 21 bases between them. This TCR was sampled from a woman in her 40s with Graves' hyperthyroidism that later progressed to Graves' ophthalmopathy. The sequencing input was blood. J is TRBJ2-7 and V is TRBV20-1, with D tentatively TRBD2 (5 bases). In DNA form, the CDR3 reads TGCAGTGCCCGTCACGTCGGGGAAGTGAGCTACGAGCAGTACTTC. Protein: CSARHVGEVSYEQYF.